The rows below give T cell receptor beta chains drawn from one sample of a study of memory CD4+ T cells and cytomegalovirus serostatus. The method was immunoSEQ multiplex PCR; TCRdb's version includes in-frame clones alone and lacks a portion of them. The sample gives under 55,000 clones, around 81% of which show up once; about 1.5% is in the top ten. Source material: memory CD4+ T cells from blood. The receptors shown here come from an adult in good health and CMV-seronegative. The conserved cysteine and the conserved F or W are not part of the CDR3 here. The order of the fields is J gene, V gene, CDR3 protein.

j_gene: TRBJ1-1
v_gene: TRBV6-5
CDR3aa: ASSTRGLENTEAF

j_gene: TRBJ1-4
v_gene: TRBV29-1
CDR3aa: SVGGTKGTNEKLF

j_gene: TRBJ2-3
v_gene: TRBV11-2
CDR3aa: ASSLEIDGGTSITDTQY

j_gene: TRBJ2-7
v_gene: TRBV4-2
CDR3aa: ASSSGPTGEQY

j_gene: TRBJ2-1
v_gene: TRBV29-1
CDR3aa: SARTGSEQF

j_gene: TRBJ2-5
v_gene: TRBV2
CDR3aa: ASRRGGFPGGETQY

j_gene: TRBJ1-6
v_gene: TRBV2
CDR3aa: ASKIRGSPLH

j_gene: TRBJ2-5
v_gene: TRBV13
CDR3aa: ASSYGTSGRRMGETQY

j_gene: TRBJ1-5
v_gene: TRBV2
CDR3aa: ASMLSGVNQPQH

j_gene: TRBJ2-5
v_gene: TRBV19
CDR3aa: ASRGQGWTQY

j_gene: TRBJ1-5
v_gene: TRBV10-3
CDR3aa: AIREGQGSNQPQH

j_gene: TRBJ1-1
v_gene: TRBV28
CDR3aa: ASTQNTEAF

j_gene: TRBJ1-5
v_gene: TRBV19
CDR3aa: ASTPGRQLSQPQH

j_gene: TRBJ1-2
v_gene: TRBV7-2
CDR3aa: ASSPVSDYGYT

j_gene: TRBJ2-7
v_gene: TRBV5-5
CDR3aa: ASSPRGQGWREQY

j_gene: TRBJ2-2
v_gene: TRBV7-9
CDR3aa: ASSLGKSTGKAGELF

j_gene: TRBJ2-1
v_gene: TRBV6-1
CDR3aa: ASSGLAGGHNEQF

j_gene: TRBJ1-4
v_gene: TRBV5-1
CDR3aa: ASGKGQNNEKLF

j_gene: TRBJ2-7
v_gene: TRBV18
CDR3aa: ASSPRATSYEQY

j_gene: TRBJ1-2
v_gene: TRBV7-6
CDR3aa: ASSLGPVQDGRMTGGYT

j_gene: TRBJ1-2
v_gene: TRBV5-1
CDR3aa: ASSLDGQASYGYT

j_gene: TRBJ2-1
v_gene: TRBV7-3
CDR3aa: ASSLGANNEQF

j_gene: TRBJ2-3
v_gene: TRBV7-9
CDR3aa: ASSPSSGVGAQY

j_gene: TRBJ1-2
v_gene: TRBV5-5
CDR3aa: ASSLGRANVYGYT

j_gene: TRBJ2-2
v_gene: TRBV7-2
CDR3aa: ASSLISTGELF

j_gene: TRBJ2-1
v_gene: TRBV5-1
CDR3aa: ASSRATGSNEQF

j_gene: TRBJ2-7
v_gene: TRBV6-1
CDR3aa: ASSSKRGLEQY

j_gene: TRBJ2-6
v_gene: TRBV15
CDR3aa: ATSRGFSGANVLT

j_gene: TRBJ2-7
v_gene: TRBV5-6
CDR3aa: ASSLRGPGGEQY

j_gene: TRBJ2-3
v_gene: TRBV19
CDR3aa: ASSTGQIVTDTQY

j_gene: TRBJ2-3
v_gene: TRBV7-9
CDR3aa: ASRSWGDGTDTQY

j_gene: TRBJ2-4
v_gene: TRBV29-1
CDR3aa: SVEDTGNKLAKNIQY

j_gene: TRBJ1-2
v_gene: TRBV7-2
CDR3aa: ASTPADRRYGYT

j_gene: TRBJ1-2
v_gene: TRBV19
CDR3aa: ASSLHQTYGYT

j_gene: TRBJ2-7
v_gene: TRBV7-2
CDR3aa: ASSEAGTDYEQY